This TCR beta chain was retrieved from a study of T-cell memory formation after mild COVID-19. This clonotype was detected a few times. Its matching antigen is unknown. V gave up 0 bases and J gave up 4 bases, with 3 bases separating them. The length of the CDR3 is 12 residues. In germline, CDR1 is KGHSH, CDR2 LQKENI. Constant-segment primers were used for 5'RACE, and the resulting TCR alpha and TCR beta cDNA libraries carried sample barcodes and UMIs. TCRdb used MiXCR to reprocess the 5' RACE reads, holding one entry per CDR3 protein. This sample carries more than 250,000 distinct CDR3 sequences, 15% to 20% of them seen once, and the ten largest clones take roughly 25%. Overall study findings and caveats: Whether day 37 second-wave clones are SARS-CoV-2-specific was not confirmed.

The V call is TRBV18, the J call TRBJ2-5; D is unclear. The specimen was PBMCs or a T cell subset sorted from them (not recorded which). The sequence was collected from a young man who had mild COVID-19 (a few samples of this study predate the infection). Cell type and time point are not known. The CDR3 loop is CASSPPLETQYF. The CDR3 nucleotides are TGTGCCAGCTCACCACCGTTAGAGACCCAGTACTTC.